The rows below give T cell receptor beta chains drawn from one sample of a study of blood T cells in healthy people across ages. TCRdb itself ran the 5' RACE reads through MiXCR, one entry per CDR3 protein. The profile shows around 1,500,000 distinct CDR3 sequences, over 25% of them singletons. The sequenced material came from blood. The receptors were gathered from a woman younger than 45 in good health. CDR3s include the opening cysteine and the closing phenylalanine or tryptophan. The D gene is left open where the match is weak. The size field is filled for only some rows; it gives once, few, many or a size class.

length	D	V	size	J	CDR3	DNA
14	TRBD1	TRBV12-5	-	TRBJ2-1	CASGAGTGGIEQFF	TGTGCTAGTGGTGCCGGGACAGGGGGCATTGAGCAGTTCTTC
18	TRBD1	TRBV7-9	few	TRBJ1-6	CASSLGQAPNSYNSPLHF	TGTGCCAGCAGCCTAGGACAGGCCCCCAACTCCTATAATTCACCCCTCCACTTT
15	-	TRBV6-6	few	TRBJ2-5	CASSYAGARQETQYF	TGTGCCAGCAGTTACGCGGGGGCGCGTCAAGAGACCCAGTACTTC
14	-	TRBV10-3	many	TRBJ2-3	CAIRRSGSTDTQYF	TGTGCCATCCGTCGGAGCGGAAGCACAGATACGCAGTATTTT
16	-	TRBV7-9	-	TRBJ1-3	CASSRITRISGNTIYF	TGTGCCAGCAGCCGCATTACACGTATCTCTGGAAACACCATATATTTT
15	-	TRBV11-2	-	TRBJ1-5	CASSQEGFSNQPQHF	TGTGCCAGCAGCCAAGAAGGGTTTAGCAATCAGCCCCAGCATTTT
16	TRBD2	TRBV5-1	few	TRBJ2-5	CASSWVLAGGQETQYF	TGCGCCAGCAGCTGGGTACTAGCGGGGGGACAAGAGACCCAGTACTTC
15	TRBD2	TRBV20-1	many	TRBJ2-1	CSARKSGRPYNEQFF	TGCAGTGCTAGAAAAAGCGGGAGGCCCTACAATGAGCAGTTCTTC
14	-	TRBV12-3/TRBV12-4	-	TRBJ1-5	CASSPDGPDQPQHF	TGTGCCAGCAGTCCCGACGGGCCCGATCAGCCCCAGCATTTT
14	-	TRBV7-9	few	TRBJ2-3	CASSRDSHTDTQYF	TGTGCCAGCAGTAGGGACTCACACACAGATACGCAGTATTTT
12	-	TRBV2	few	TRBJ2-1	CASSRDRHEQFF	TGTGCCAGCAGTAGGGACCGGCATGAGCAGTTCTTC
15	TRBD1	TRBV29-1	-	TRBJ2-1	CSTSPGTGVDNEQFF	TGCAGCACAAGTCCGGGGACAGGGGTGGACAATGAGCAGTTCTTC
11	-	TRBV18	few	TRBJ1-2	CASTHGDGYTF	TGTGCCAGCACCCACGGGGATGGCTACACCTTC
15	-	TRBV7-2	few	TRBJ1-2	CASSLQYSLTSGYTF	TGTGCCAGCAGCCTGCAGTACAGTTTAACATCCGGCTACACCTTC
13	TRBD2	TRBV20-1	-	TRBJ2-1	CSARPRGEGEQIF	TGCAGTGCTAGACCCCGGGGGGAGGGTGAGCAGATCTTC
13	-	TRBV12-3/TRBV12-4	few	TRBJ2-2	CASSREFAGELFF	TGTGCCAGCAGTCGGGAATTTGCCGGGGAGCTGTTTTTT
14	TRBD1	TRBV27	many	TRBJ1-2	CASSLSQGAGGYTF	TGTGCCAGCAGTTTATCTCAGGGGGCAGGTGGCTACACCTTC
16	TRBD2	TRBV6-1	-	TRBJ2-3	CASRRAGGQGTDTQYF	TGTGCCAGCAGGAGAGCGGGGGGGCAGGGCACAGATACGCAGTATTTT
16	TRBD1	TRBV12-5	few	TRBJ1-2	CASGLVQGQENYGYTF	TGTGCTAGTGGTTTGGTACAAGGACAGGAGAACTATGGCTACACCTTC
14	TRBD1	TRBV20-1	-	TRBJ2-2	CSAREQGATGELFF	TGCAGTGCTAGGGAGCAGGGGGCCACCGGGGAGCTGTTTTTT
16	TRBD1	TRBV28	-	TRBJ1-1	CASRSLGTGGGTEAFF	TGTGCCAGCAGATCCCTGGGGACAGGGGGCGGCACTGAAGCTTTCTTT
15	-	TRBV15	few	TRBJ2-7	CATSRAPEVDYEQYF	TGTGCCACCAGCAGAGCGCCGGAGGTGGACTACGAGCAGTACTTC
14	TRBD1	TRBV29-1	few	TRBJ2-7	CSASRDRETYEQYF	TGCAGCGCTAGCCGGGACAGGGAGACCTACGAGCAGTACTTC
15	-	TRBV10-3	many	TRBJ2-7	CATRNWERVNGEQYF	TGTGCCACACGTAACTGGGAGCGGGTGAATGGGGAGCAGTACTTC
18	-	TRBV20-1	-	TRBJ2-4	CSARDRGGTGSGKNIQYF	TGCAGTGCTAGAGATCGGGGCGGGACGGGGTCGGGCAAAAACATTCAGTACTTC
12	-	TRBV29-1	many	TRBJ2-5	CSVDRGDHAQYF	TGCAGCGTTGACCGGGGCGACCATGCCCAGTACTTC